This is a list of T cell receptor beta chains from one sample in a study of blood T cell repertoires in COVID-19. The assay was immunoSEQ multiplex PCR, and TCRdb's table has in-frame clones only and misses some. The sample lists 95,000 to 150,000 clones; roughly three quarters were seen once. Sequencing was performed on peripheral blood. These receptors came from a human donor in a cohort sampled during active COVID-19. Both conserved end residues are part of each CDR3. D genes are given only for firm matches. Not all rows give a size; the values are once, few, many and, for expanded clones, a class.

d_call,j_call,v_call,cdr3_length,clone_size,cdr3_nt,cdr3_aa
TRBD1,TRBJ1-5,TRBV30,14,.,TGTGCCTGGAGCCCTGGACAGGGCGGTCAGCCCCAGCATTTT,CAWSPGQGGQPQHF
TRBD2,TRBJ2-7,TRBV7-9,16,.,TGTGCCAGCAGCTCCTGGCTAGCGGGAGGGGGTGACGAGCAGTACTTC,CASSSWLAGGGDEQYF
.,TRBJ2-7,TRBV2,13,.,TGTGCCAGCAGTGGAGGCAGTAACTACGAGCAGTACTTC,CASSGGSNYEQYF
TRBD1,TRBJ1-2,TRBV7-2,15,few,TGTGCCAGCAGCTTAGAGGACAGGAGTGTCTATGGCTACACCTTC,CASSLEDRSVYGYTF
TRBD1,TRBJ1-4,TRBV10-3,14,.,TGTGCCATCAGTGAGCAGGGGGCGGGTGAAAAACTGTTTTTT,CAISEQGAGEKLFF
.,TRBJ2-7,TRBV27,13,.,TGTGCCAGCAGTTTGGGCAAGAACTACGAGCAGTACTTC,CASSLGKNYEQYF
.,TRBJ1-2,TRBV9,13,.,TGTGCCAGCAGCGTATCAGGTAACTATGGCTACACCTTC,CASSVSGNYGYTF
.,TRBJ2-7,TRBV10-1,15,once,TGCGCCAGCAGCGCCGGACTACCGGAGGGGTACGAGCAGTACTTC,CASSAGLPEGYEQYF
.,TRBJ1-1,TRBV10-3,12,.,TGTGCCATCAGTTCAGGGAACACTGAAGCTTTCTTT,CAISSGNTEAFF
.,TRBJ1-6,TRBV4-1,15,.,TGCGCCAGCAGAAAGGACAGTTCTACGCATTCACCCCTCCACTTT,CASRKDSSTHSPLHF
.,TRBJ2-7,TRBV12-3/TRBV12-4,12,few,TGTGCCAGCAGTTTTTCCCCCCTGGAGCAGTACTTC,CASSFSPLEQYF
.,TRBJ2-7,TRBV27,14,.,TGTGCCAGCAGTTTCGCTGGCTCGTACTACGAGCAGTACTTC,CASSFAGSYYEQYF
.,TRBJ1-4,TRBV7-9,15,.,TGTGCCAGCAGCCAGGGGCGGGCGTTGGATGAAAAACTGTTTTTT,CASSQGRALDEKLFF
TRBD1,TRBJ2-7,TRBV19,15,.,TGTGCCAGTCGCATTAAGACAGGGAGTCCCTACGAGCAGTACTTC,CASRIKTGSPYEQYF
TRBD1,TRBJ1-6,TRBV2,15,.,TGTGCCAGCAGAGGGACAGGGCCTAATAATTCACCCCTCCACTTT,CASRGTGPNNSPLHF
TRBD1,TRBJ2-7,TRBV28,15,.,TGTGCCAGCAGCTCCGGGACAGGGTCATATTACGAGCAGTACTTC,CASSSGTGSYYEQYF
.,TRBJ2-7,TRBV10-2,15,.,TGCGCCAGCAGTTCTACAGGGAGCAGGTGGTACGAGCAGTACTTC,CASSSTGSRWYEQYF
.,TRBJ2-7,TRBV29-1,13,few,TGCAGTGTAATATACAGGGACCACTACGAGCAGTACTTC,CSVIYRDHYEQYF
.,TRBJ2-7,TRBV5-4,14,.,TGTGCCAGCAGCTTGCAGCGGGCAAGAGGGGAGCAGTACTTC,CASSLQRARGEQYF
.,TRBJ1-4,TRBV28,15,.,TGTGCCAGCAGTTTAAAACAAGGGGGAAATGAAAAACTGTTTTTT,CASSLKQGGNEKLFF
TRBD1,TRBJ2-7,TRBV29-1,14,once,TGCAGCGTTGGGTCGGGACAGGGAACGTTCGAGCAGTACTTC,CSVGSGQGTFEQYF
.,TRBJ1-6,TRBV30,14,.,TGTGCCTGGAGGAAGGGGGGGAGTAATTCACCCCTCCACTTT,CAWRKGGSNSPLHF
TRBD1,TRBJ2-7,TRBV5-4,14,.,TGTGCCAGCAGCTGGGGGACAGGGGACTACGAGCAGTACTTC,CASSWGTGDYEQYF
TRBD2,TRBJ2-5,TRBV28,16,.,TGTGCCAGCAGCGTCCCAGGGACTAGCGGCCAAGAGACCCAGTACTTC,CASSVPGTSGQETQYF
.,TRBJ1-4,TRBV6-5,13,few,TGTGCCAGCAGTTACCAGGACCGGGGAAAACTGTTTTTT,CASSYQDRGKLFF
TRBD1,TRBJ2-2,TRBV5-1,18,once,TGCGCCAGCAGCTTGGGGCCCTCCACAGGGGGGAACACCGGGGAGCTGTTTTTT,CASSLGPSTGGNTGELFF
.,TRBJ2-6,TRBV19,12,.,TGTGCCACCCGCTCTGGGGCCAACGTCCTGACTTTC,CATRSGANVLTF
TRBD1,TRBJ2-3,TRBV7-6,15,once,TGTGCCAGCAGCTCCGGACAGGGGGGAACAGATACGCAGTATTTT,CASSSGQGGTDTQYF
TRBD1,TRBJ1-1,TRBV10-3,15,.,TGTGCCATCAGTGGACAGGGGGCAGGGAACACTGAAGCTTTCTTT,CAISGQGAGNTEAFF
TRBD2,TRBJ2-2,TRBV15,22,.,TGTGCCACCAGCAGAGATAGGACAGGGGTACTAGCGGGAGTCCCTTACACCGGGGAGCTGTTTTTT,CATSRDRTGVLAGVPYTGELFF
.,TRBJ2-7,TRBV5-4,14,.,TGTGCCAGCAGCTCCGGGACAAGTCGGTACGAGCAGTACTTC,CASSSGTSRYEQYF
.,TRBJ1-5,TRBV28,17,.,TGTGCCAGCAGTTTTGGGCAGGGCGCTCGGGCAGATCAGCCCCAGCATTTT,CASSFGQGARADQPQHF
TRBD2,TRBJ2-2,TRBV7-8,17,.,TGTGCCAGCAGCTCAGAGGGCACTAGCGGGAGGCCCGGGGAGCTGTTTTTT,CASSSEGTSGRPGELFF
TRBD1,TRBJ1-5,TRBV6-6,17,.,TGTGCCAGCAGTCCGGGACAGGCCTTTTATAGCAATCAGCCCCAGCATTTT,CASSPGQAFYSNQPQHF
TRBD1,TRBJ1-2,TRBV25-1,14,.,TGTGCCAGCAGTGACTCGGGACAGGACTATGGCTACACCTTC,CASSDSGQDYGYTF
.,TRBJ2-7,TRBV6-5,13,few,TGTGCCAGCAGTTACTCGCGGGAAGACGAGCAGTACTTC,CASSYSREDEQYF
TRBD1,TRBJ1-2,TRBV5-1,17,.,TGCGCCAGCAGCTTAGGACAGGGGGCTTATGAGAACTATGGCTACACCTTC,CASSLGQGAYENYGYTF
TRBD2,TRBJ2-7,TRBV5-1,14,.,TGCGCCAGCAGCTTAAAGCGGGAGCTCCACGAGCAGTACTTC,CASSLKRELHEQYF
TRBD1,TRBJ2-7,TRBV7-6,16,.,TGTGCCAGCAGCCAACTTAAGGGACAGGGGAAGAACGAGCAGTACTTC,CASSQLKGQGKNEQYF
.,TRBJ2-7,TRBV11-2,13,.,TGTGCCAGCAGCTTAGCGGGACAATACGAGCAGTACTTC,CASSLAGQYEQYF
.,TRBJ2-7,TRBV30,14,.,TGTGCCTGGAGTGTCCGGGAGTATGGCTACGAGCAGTACTTC,CAWSVREYGYEQYF
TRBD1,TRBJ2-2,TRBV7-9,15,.,TGTGCCAGCAGCTTAGGCTACAGGGGCACCGGGGAGCTGTTTTTT,CASSLGYRGTGELFF
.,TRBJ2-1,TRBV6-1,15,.,TGTGCCAGCAGTGAACATAGTCCAGGGTACAATGAGCAGTTCTTC,CASSEHSPGYNEQFF
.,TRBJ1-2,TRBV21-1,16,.,TGTGCCAGCAGCCTCAGGCCGGGACAGCCTCCCTACGGCTACACCTTC,CASSLRPGQPPYGYTF
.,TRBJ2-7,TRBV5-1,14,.,TGCGCCAGCCGAGACACGACAGGCTCCTACGAGCAGTACTTC,CASRDTTGSYEQYF
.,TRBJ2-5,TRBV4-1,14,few,TGCGCCAGCAGCCAAGGACTGCTCCAAGAGACCCAGTACTTC,CASSQGLLQETQYF
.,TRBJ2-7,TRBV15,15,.,TGTGCCACCAGCAGAGATCGGGAACAGACCTACGAGCAGTACTTC,CATSRDREQTYEQYF
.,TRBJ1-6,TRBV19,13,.,TGTGCCAGTTGCGGCAGGGATAATTCACCCCTCCACTTT,CASCGRDNSPLHF
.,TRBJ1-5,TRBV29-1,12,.,TGCAGCGTTGCAGGGGATCAGCAGCCCCAGCATTTT,CSVAGDQQPQHF
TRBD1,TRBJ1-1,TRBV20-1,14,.,TGCAGTGCTAGTCGGGAGGGGGCCGGCACTGAAGCTTTCTTT,CSASREGAGTEAFF
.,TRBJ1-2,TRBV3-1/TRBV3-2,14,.,TGTGCCAGCAGCCCCCGAGGAGCAAACTATGGCTACACCTTC,CASSPRGANYGYTF
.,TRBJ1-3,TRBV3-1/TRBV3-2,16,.,TGTGCCAGCAGCCAAGGGGCCCCCTACTCTGGAAACACCATATATTTT,CASSQGAPYSGNTIYF
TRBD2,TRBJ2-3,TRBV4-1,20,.,TGCGCCAGCAGCCAAGATGCCTCCCTGGCGGGAGGTTCTAGCACAGATACGCAGTATTTT,CASSQDASLAGGSSTDTQYF
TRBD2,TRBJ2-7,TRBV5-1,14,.,TGCGCCAGCAGGAATAGCGGGCTTTCCTACGAGCAGTACTTC,CASRNSGLSYEQYF
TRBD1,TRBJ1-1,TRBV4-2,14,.,TGTGCCAGCAGCCAAGTCCCGGGACAGGGTGAAGCTTTCTTT,CASSQVPGQGEAFF
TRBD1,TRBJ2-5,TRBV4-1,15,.,TGCGCCAGCAGCCAGGACAGGGGCGGCAAAGAGACCCAGTACTTC,CASSQDRGGKETQYF
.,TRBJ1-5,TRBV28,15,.,TGTGCCAGCAGTCAAGGCGGACAGAGCAATCAGCCCCAGCATTTT,CASSQGGQSNQPQHF
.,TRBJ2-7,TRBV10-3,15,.,TGTGCCATCAGTAGTGGACGGTGGAGGGAGAACGAGCAGTACTTC,CAISSGRWRENEQYF
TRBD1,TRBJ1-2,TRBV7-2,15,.,TGTGCCAGCAGCCCCCGGACAGGGGGGATCTATGGCTACACCTTC,CASSPRTGGIYGYTF
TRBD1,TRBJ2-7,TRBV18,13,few,TGTGCCAGCTCAACGGGACAGGGCTACGAGCAGTACTTC,CASSTGQGYEQYF